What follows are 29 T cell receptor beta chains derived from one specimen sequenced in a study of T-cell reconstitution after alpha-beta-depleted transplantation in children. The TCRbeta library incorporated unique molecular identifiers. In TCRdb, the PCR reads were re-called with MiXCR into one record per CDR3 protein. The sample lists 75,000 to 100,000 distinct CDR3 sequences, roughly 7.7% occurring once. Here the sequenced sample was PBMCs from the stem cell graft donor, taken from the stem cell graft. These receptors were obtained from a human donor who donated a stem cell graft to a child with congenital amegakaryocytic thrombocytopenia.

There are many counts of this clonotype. CDR3 nucleotides: TGTGCCAGCAGCTCACTAGCGGGAGGGCCCAATGAGCAGTTCTTC. Encoded protein: CASSSLAGGPNEQFF. The chain links TRBV7-3 to TRBJ2-1; 13 bases match TRBD2. The ends lost 4 bases at V and 6 bases at J; junction bases unmatched: 3. Germline CDR1 SGHTA, CDR2 FQGTGA. The CDR3 is 15 residues long. Together with reference TRBV7-3 and TRBJ2-1, the CDR3 gives the full variable domain: GAGVSQTPSNKVTEKGKYVELRCDPISGHTALYWYRQSLGQGPEFLIYFQGTGAADDSGLPNDRFFAVRPEGSVSTLKIQRTERGDSAVYLCASSSLAGGPNEQFFGPGTRLTVL.

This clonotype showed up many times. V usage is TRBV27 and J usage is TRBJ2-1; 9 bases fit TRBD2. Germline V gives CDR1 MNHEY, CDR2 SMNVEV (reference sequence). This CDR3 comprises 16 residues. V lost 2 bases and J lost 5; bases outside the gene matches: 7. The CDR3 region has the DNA TGTGCCAGCAGTTTAACTTTAGCGGGAGCCAACAATGAGCAGTTCTTC. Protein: CASSLTLAGANNEQFF.

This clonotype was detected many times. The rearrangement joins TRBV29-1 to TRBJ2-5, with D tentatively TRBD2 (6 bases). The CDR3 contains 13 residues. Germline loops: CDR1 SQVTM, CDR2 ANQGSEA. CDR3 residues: CSSRRVDQETQYF. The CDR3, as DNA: TGCTCTTCCAGGAGGGTAGACCAAGAGACCCAGTACTTC.

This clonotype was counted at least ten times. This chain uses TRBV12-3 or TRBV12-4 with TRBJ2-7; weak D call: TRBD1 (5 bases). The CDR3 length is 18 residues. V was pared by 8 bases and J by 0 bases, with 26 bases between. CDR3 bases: TGTGCCAGCGGGGCTAAGGGTCAAGGGTGGACGGGCTCCTACGAGCAGTACTTC. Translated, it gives CASGAKGQGWTGSYEQYF.

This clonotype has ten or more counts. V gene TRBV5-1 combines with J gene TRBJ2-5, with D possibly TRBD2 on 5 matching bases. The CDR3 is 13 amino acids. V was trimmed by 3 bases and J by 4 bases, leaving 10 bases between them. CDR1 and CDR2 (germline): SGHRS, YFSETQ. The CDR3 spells CASSSGIGETQYF. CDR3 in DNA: TGCGCCAGCAGCTCCGGGATTGGAGAGACCCAGTACTTC.

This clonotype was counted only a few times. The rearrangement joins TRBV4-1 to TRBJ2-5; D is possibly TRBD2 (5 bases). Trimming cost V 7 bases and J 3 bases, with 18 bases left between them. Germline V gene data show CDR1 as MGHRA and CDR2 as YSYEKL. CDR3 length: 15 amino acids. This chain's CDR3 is CASIRKGVSKETQYF. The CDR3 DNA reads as TGCGCCAGCATTCGAAAGGGAGTTAGTAAAGAGACCCAGTACTTC.

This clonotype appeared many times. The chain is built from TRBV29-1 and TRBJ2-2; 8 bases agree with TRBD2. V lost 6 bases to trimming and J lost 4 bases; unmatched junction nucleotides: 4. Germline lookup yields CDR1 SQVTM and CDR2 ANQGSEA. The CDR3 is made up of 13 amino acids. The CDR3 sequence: CSVRGEFTGELFF. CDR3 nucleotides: TGCAGCGTGCGGGGGGAATTCACCGGGGAGCTGTTTTTT.

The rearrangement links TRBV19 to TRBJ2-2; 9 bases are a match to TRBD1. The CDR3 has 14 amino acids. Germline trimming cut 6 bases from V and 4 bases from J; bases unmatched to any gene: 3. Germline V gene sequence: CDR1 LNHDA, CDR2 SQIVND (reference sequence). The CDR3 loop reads CASSPDRGTGELFF. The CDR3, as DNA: TGTGCCAGTAGCCCGGACAGGGGCACCGGGGAGCTGTTTTTT.

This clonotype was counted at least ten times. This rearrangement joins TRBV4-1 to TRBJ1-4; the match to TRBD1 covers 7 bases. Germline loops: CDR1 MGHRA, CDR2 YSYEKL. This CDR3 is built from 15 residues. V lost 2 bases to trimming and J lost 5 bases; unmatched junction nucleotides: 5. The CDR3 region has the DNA TGCGCCAGCAGCCAAACAGGGGAGGGGAATGAAAAACTGTTTTTT. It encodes CASSQTGEGNEKLFF.

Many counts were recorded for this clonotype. The CDR3 region is CASSQGLAGGQVEQFF. In DNA, the CDR3 is TGTGCCAGCAGCCAAGGACTAGCGGGGGGGCAGGTTGAGCAGTTCTTC. V and J are TRBV7-9 and TRBJ2-1; TRBD2 agrees at 15 bases. The V gene's germline CDR1 is SEHNR and CDR2 FQNEAQ (reference sequence). This CDR3 spans 16 amino acids. V gave up 5 bases and J gave up 9 bases; unmatched junction bases: 8. The whole variable domain, remainder taken from reference TRBV7-9 and TRBJ2-1, is DTGVSQNPRHKITKRGQNVTFRCDPISEHNRLYWYRQTLGQGPEFLTYFQNEAQLEKSRLLSDRFSAERPKGSFSTLEIQRTEQGDSAMYLCASSQGLAGGQVEQFFGPGTRLTVL.

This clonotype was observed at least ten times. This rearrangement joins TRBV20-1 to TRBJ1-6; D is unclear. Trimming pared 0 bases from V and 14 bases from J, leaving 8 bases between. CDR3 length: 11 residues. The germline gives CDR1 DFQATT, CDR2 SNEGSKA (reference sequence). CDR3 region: CSARDEGALHF. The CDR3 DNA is TGCAGTGCTAGAGATGAGGGAGCCCTCCACTTT.

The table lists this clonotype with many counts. The CDR3 here is CASSLGDTDTQYF. For the CDR3, the DNA is TGTGCCAGCAGTTTAGGGGACACAGATACGCAGTATTTT. The gene calls are TRBV12-3 or TRBV12-4 and TRBJ2-3; D gene ambiguous. CDR3 size: 13 residues. Trimming cost V 1 base and J 2 bases, with 4 bases left between them.

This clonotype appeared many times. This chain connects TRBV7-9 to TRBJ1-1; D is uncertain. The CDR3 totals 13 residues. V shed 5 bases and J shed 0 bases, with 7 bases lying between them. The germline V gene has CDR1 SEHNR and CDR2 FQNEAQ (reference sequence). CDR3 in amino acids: CASSQEMNTEAFF. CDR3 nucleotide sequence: TGTGCCAGCAGCCAAGAAATGAACACTGAAGCTTTCTTT.

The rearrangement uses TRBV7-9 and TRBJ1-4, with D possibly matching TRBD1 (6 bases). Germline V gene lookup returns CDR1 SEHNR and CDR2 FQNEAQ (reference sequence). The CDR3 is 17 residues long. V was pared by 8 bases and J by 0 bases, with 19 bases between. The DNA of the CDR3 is TGTGCCAGCGGCACCCTTAGGGGGAGAGCAACTAATGAAAAACTGTTTTTT. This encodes CASGTLRGRATNEKLFF. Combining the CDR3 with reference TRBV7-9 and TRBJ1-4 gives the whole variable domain DTGVSQNPRHKITKRGQNVTFRCDPISEHNRLYWYRQTLGQGPEFLTYFQNEAQLEKSRLLSDRFSAERPKGSFSTLEIQRTEQGDSAMYLCASGTLRGRATNEKLFFGSGTQLSVL.

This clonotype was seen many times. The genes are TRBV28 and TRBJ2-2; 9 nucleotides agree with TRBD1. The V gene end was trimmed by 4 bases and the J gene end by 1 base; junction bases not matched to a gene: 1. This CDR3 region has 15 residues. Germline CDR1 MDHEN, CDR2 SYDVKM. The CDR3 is CASSWDRVNTGELFF. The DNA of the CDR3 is TGTGCCAGCAGTTGGGACAGGGTGAACACCGGGGAGCTGTTTTTT.

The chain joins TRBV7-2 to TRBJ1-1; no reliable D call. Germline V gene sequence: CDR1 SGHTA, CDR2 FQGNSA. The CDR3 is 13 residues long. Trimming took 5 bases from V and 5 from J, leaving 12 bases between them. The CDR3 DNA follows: TGTGCCAGCAGCGACGGAATTTCTACTGAAGCTTTCTTT. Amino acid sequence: CASSDGISTEAFF.

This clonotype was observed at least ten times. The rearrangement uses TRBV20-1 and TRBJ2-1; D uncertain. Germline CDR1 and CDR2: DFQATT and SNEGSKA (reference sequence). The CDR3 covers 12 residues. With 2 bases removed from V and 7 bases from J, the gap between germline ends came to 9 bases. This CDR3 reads CSARRQENEQFF. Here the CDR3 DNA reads TGCAGTGCTAGACGGCAGGAGAATGAGCAGTTCTTC.

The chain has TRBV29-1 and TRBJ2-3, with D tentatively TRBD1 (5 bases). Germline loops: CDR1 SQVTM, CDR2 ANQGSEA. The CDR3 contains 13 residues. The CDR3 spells CSAVGASTDTQYF. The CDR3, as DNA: TGCAGTGCCGTTGGGGCTAGCACAGATACGCAGTATTTT.

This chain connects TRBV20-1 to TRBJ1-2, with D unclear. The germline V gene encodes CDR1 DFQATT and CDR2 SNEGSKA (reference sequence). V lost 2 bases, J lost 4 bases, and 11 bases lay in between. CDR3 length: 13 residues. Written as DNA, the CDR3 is TGCAGTGCTAGATTGCTGGAAACCTATGGCTACACCTTC. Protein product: CSARLLETYGYTF.

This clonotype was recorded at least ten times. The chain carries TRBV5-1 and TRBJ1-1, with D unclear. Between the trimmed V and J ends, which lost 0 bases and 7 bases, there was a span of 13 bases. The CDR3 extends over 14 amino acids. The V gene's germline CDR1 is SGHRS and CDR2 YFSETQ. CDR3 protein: CASSLVVGNGEAFF. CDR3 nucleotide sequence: TGCGCCAGCAGCTTGGTGGTGGGAAACGGTGAAGCTTTCTTT.

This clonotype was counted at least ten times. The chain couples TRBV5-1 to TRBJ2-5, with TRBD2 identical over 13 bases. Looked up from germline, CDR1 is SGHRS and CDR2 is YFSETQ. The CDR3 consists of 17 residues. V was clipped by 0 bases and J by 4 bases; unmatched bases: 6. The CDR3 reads CASSLVVRLAGGETQYF. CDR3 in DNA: TGCGCCAGCAGCTTGGTCGTTCGACTAGCGGGAGGAGAGACCCAGTACTTC.

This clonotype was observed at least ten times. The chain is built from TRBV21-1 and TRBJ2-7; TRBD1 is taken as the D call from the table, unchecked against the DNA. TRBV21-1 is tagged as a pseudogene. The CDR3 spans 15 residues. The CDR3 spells CASSKSGQGAREQYF. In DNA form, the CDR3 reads TGTGCCAGCAGCAAATCGGGGCAGGGGGCTCGAGAGCAGTACTTC.

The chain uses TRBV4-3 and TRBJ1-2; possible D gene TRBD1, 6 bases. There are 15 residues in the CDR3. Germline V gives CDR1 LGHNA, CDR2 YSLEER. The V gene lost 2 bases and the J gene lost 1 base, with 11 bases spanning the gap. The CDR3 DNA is TGCGCCAGCAGCCAACGGGTGGGACATAACTATGGCTACACCTTC. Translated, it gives CASSQRVGHNYGYTF.

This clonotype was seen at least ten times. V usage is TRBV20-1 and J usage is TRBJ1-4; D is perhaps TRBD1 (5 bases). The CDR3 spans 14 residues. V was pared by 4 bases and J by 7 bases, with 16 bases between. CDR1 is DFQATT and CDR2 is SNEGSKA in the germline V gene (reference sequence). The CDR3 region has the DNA TGCAGTGCTACCGGGGGGGGAATGGGTGAAAAACTGTTTTTT. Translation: CSATGGGMGEKLFF.

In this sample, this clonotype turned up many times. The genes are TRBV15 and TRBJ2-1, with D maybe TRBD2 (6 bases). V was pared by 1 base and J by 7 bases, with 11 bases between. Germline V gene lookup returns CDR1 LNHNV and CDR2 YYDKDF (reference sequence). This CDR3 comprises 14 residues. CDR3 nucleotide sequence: TGTGCCACCAGCAGAGGGGGGGAGGATAATGAGCAGTTCTTC. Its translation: CATSRGGEDNEQFF.

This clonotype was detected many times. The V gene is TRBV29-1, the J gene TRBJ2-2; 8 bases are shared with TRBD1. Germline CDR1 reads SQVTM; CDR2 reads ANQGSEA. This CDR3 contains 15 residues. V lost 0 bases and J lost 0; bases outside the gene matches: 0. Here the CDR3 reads CSVEEQGANTGELFF. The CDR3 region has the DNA TGCAGCGTTGAAGAACAGGGGGCGAACACCGGGGAGCTGTTTTTT.

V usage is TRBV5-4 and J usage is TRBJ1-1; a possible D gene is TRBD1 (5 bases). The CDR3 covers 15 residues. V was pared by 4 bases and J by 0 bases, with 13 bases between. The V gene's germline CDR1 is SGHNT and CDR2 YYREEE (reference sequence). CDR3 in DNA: TGTGCCAGCAGCACCCAAGACAGCATGAACACTGAAGCTTTCTTT. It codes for CASSTQDSMNTEAFF.

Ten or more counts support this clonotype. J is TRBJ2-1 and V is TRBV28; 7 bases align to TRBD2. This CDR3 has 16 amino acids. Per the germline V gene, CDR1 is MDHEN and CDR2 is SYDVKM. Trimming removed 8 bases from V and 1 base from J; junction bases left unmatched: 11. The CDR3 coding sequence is TGTGCCAGCGCGGGTGGTCTAGCGGAATCCTACAATGAGCAGTTCTTC. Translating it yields CASAGGLAESYNEQFF.

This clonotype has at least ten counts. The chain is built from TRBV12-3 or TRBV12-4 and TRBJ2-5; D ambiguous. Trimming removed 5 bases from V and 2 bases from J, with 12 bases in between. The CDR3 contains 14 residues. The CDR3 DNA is TGTGCCAGCAGTCTGGGTAGTCAGCAAGAGACCCAGTACTTC. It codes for CASSLGSQQETQYF.